The 19 T cell receptor beta chains given below trace back to one sample, sequenced in a study of T-cell memory formation after mild COVID-19. TCRdb re-analysed the 5' RACE reads in MiXCR, keeping a single row per CDR3 protein. The sample carries 550,000 to 600,000 distinct CDR3 sequences, around 15% recorded once. Sequenced material: PBMCs or a T cell subset sorted from them (not recorded which). The source is an adult woman who had mild COVID-19 (a few samples of this study predate the infection). Cell type and time point are not known.

This clonotype has only a few counts. The J gene is TRBJ1-1, the V gene TRBV7-9; possibly TRBD1 for D (6 bases). V dropped 2 bases and J dropped 7 bases, with 11 bases sitting between them. This CDR3 has 13 residues. CDR1 and CDR2 from the germline V gene are SEHNR and FQNEAQ (reference sequence). The DNA for the CDR3 is TGTGCCAGCAGCTTAAGGGGGGAAAGTGAAGCTTTCTTT. Translating gives CASSLRGESEAFF.

V and J are TRBV5-1 and TRBJ1-2, with 11 nucleotides matching TRBD1. Trimming removed 6 bases from V and 4 bases from J; junction bases left unmatched: 8. This CDR3 comprises 15 residues. From germline, CDR1 is SGHRS and CDR2 YFSETQ. CDR3 in DNA: TGCGCCAGCACCCCATGGACAGGGGGCGGCTATGGCTACACCTTC. It specifies CASTPWTGGGYGYTF.

The chain recombines TRBV7-9 with TRBJ1-2; 9 bases line up with TRBD1. V shed 4 bases and J 8 bases; nucleotides not matched to a gene: 11. This CDR3 has 15 amino acids. Germline-derived CDR1 and CDR2 are SEHNR and FQNEAQ (reference sequence). CDR3 in amino acids: CASSWEAGQGRGYTF. CDR3 nucleotide sequence: TGTGCCAGCAGCTGGGAGGCTGGACAGGGGAGAGGCTACACCTTC. Complete variable domain (other parts from reference TRBV7-9 and TRBJ1-2): DTGVSQNPRHKITKRGQNVTFRCDPISEHNRLYWYRQTLGQGPEFLTYFQNEAQLEKSRLLSDRFSAERPKGSFSTLEIQRTEQGDSAMYLCASSWEAGQGRGYTFGSGTRLTVV.

This clonotype was observed a few times. The rearrangement joins TRBV5-5 to TRBJ1-1; D is unclear. The CDR3 length is 16 residues. The V gene lost 0 bases and the J gene lost 0 bases, with 12 bases spanning the gap. The germline V gene encodes CDR1 SGHKS and CDR2 YYEKEE (reference sequence). CDR3 coding DNA: TGTGCCAGCAGCTTGGTGGTAGGGATCCTGAACACTGAAGCTTTCTTT. Its translation is CASSLVVGILNTEAFF. The variable domain in full, completed from reference TRBV5-5 and TRBJ1-1, reads DAGVTQSPTHLIKTRGQQVTLRCSPISGHKSVSWYQQVLGQGPQFIFQYYEKEERGRGNFPDRFSARQFPNYSSELNVNALLLGDSALYLCASSLVVGILNTEAFFGQGTRLTVV.

This clonotype has only a few counts. This sequence joins TRBV5-6 and TRBJ2-2; D may be TRBD1 or TRBD2 (5 bases each). There are 15 residues in the CDR3. CDR1 and CDR2 from the germline V gene are SGHDT and YYEEEE. The V and J ends lost 1 base and 2 bases respectively, with 9 bases between them. CDR3 bases: TGTGCCAGCAGCTTGACGGGGCATAACACCGGGGAGCTGTTTTTT. Amino acid sequence: CASSLTGHNTGELFF.

This clonotype came up a few times. V usage is TRBV4-2 and J usage is TRBJ1-4, with D perhaps TRBD1 (5 bases). In germline, CDR1 is LGHNA, CDR2 YNFKEQ. The germline V and J ends were trimmed by 4 bases and 4 bases, with 13 bases remaining between them. This CDR3 spans 15 amino acids. CDR3 sequence: CASSPTRDLNEKLFF. CDR3 DNA sequence: TGTGCCAGCAGCCCGACCCGGGACCTTAATGAAAAACTGTTTTTT.

The CDR3 reads CASSLALAGGAEQFF. In DNA form, the CDR3 reads TGCGCCAGCAGCTTGGCTCTAGCGGGGGGCGCGGAGCAGTTCTTC. The rearrangement links TRBV5-1 to TRBJ2-1; TRBD2 matches 11 bases. CDR1 and CDR2 (germline): SGHRS, YFSETQ. This CDR3 region has 15 residues. V dropped 0 bases and J dropped 10; count of bases not matched to a gene: 6.

This clonotype was detected only a few times. The rearrangement links TRBV3-2 to TRBJ2-3; the tabulated D call, TRBD2, remains unverified against the DNA. TRBV3-2 is shown as a pseudogene. This CDR3 is built from 15 residues. This CDR3 is CASSALPLSTDTQYF. CDR3 DNA: TGTGCCAGCAGTGCACTCCCGCTGAGCACAGATACGCAGTATTTT.

The genes are TRBV3-1 and TRBJ2-7, with a tentative D call TRBD1 (5 bases). This CDR3 is built from 14 residues. The germline V gene encodes CDR1 LGHDT and CDR2 YNNKEL (reference sequence). The V end was cut by 4 bases, the J end by 3 bases, with 13 bases between. In DNA form, the CDR3 reads TGTGCCAGCAGCCTGGGGCCGGTCAACTACGAGCAGTACTTC. Protein sequence: CASSLGPVNYEQYF.

In this sample, this clonotype turned up a few times. The chain uses TRBV5-1 and TRBJ2-1; D ambiguous. Trimming took off 0 bases at V and 7 bases at J, with 11 bases between the two ends. Germline loops: CDR1 SGHRS, CDR2 YFSETQ. The CDR3 runs to 14 residues. The CDR3 loop is CASSLGGLWNEQFF. DNA of the CDR3: TGCGCCAGCAGCTTGGGTGGGTTGTGGAATGAGCAGTTCTTC.

The chain recombines TRBV15 with TRBJ1-2, with 12 positions matching TRBD1. The V and J ends lost 0 bases and 4 bases, in that order; junction bases with no gene match: 6. Germline V CDR1 and CDR2: LNHNV, YYDKDF (reference sequence). The CDR3 has 17 residues. The CDR3 DNA sequence: TGTGCCACCAGCAGAGATTTCGGGACAGGGGGCGGCTATGGCTACACCTTC. Translated, it gives CATSRDFGTGGGYGYTF. Full variable domain (missing parts from reference TRBV15 and TRBJ1-2): DAMVIQNPRYQVTQFGKPVTLSCSQTLNHNVMYWYQQKSSQAPKLLFHYYDKDFNNEADTPDNFQSRRPNTSFCFLDIRSPGLGDTAMYLCATSRDFGTGGGYGYTFGSGTRLTVV.

This clonotype was recorded at least ten times. The chain uses TRBV7-9 and TRBJ2-1; 13 bases map to TRBD2. The germline V gene has CDR1 SEHNR and CDR2 FQNEAQ (reference sequence). CDR3 length equals 15 residues. The V gene end was trimmed by 5 bases and the J gene end by 6 bases; junction bases not matched to a gene: 4. CDR3 nucleotides: TGTGCCAGCAGCCTGACTAGCGGGGGGCCCAATGAGCAGTTCTTC. Translation gives CASSLTSGGPNEQFF.

This clonotype was counted only a few times. This chain uses TRBV15 with TRBJ2-5; 10 bases map to TRBD1. The CDR3 totals 14 residues. Germline V gene sequence: CDR1 LNHNV, CDR2 YYDKDF (reference sequence). Trimming cost V 5 bases and J 5 bases; bases outside gene matches: 5. In DNA form, the CDR3 reads TGTGCCACCAGCCCCGGGACAGGGGTTGAGACCCAGTACTTC. It yields the protein CATSPGTGVETQYF. The whole variable domain, filled in from reference TRBV15 and TRBJ2-5, reads DAMVIQNPRYQVTQFGKPVTLSCSQTLNHNVMYWYQQKSSQAPKLLFHYYDKDFNNEADTPDNFQSRRPNTSFCFLDIRSPGLGDTAMYLCATSPGTGVETQYFGPGTRLLVL.

The rearrangement links TRBV18 to TRBJ1-1; tentatively, D is TRBD1 (5 bases). The germline CDR1 and CDR2 sequences are KGHSH and LQKENI. Between the trimmed V and J ends, which lost 0 bases and 4 bases, there was a span of 9 bases. The CDR3 totals 14 residues. The CDR3, as DNA: TGTGCCAGCTCACCACCGACAGTAGGCACTGAAGCTTTCTTT. Its translation: CASSPPTVGTEAFF.

This chain links TRBV2 with TRBJ1-2; TRBD1 matches 9 bases. The V segment lost 8 bases and the J segment 4 bases; nucleotides outside the gene matches: 8. The CDR3 has 14 amino acids. Germline V gives CDR1 SNHLY, CDR2 FYNNEI. The CDR3 nucleotides are TGTGCCAGCCTAGGACAGGGGAGTTCCTATGGCTACACCTTC. It yields the protein CASLGQGSSYGYTF.

This clonotype was counted at least ten times. The chain recombines TRBV29-1 with TRBJ2-2, with 10 bases lining up with TRBD2. V dropped 3 bases and J dropped 4; count of bases not matched to a gene: 8. The CDR3 runs 16 residues. CDR1 SQVTM and CDR2 ANQGSEA come from the germline V gene. Here the CDR3 DNA reads TGCAGCGTTGATTCCTCTAGCGGGAGTTCCACCGGGGAGCTGTTTTTT. It encodes CSVDSSSGSSTGELFF.

The rearrangement links TRBV9 to TRBJ2-5; D perhaps matches TRBD2 (5 bases). Trimming stripped 3 bases from V and 6 bases from J, with 15 bases between. Per the germline V gene, CDR1 is SGDLS and CDR2 is YYNGEE. The CDR3 length is 14 residues. CDR3 residues: CASSGSLVSQTQYF. CDR3 coding DNA: TGTGCCAGCAGCGGATCACTAGTGTCGCAGACCCAGTACTTC.

The chain has TRBV14 and TRBJ2-5; a weak D match, TRBD1 (8 bases). V lost 1 base to trimming and J lost 5 bases, with 20 bases between them. The germline gives CDR1 SGHDN, CDR2 FVKESK. The CDR3 covers 17 residues. The CDR3 sequence is CASSQARTERDRETQYF. DNA for the CDR3: TGTGCCAGCAGCCAAGCCCGCACCGAGCGGGACAGGGAGACCCAGTACTTC.

This clonotype was counted between two and nine times. This chain joins TRBV11-2 and TRBJ1-3; possible D gene TRBD1, 5 bases. V was trimmed by 3 bases and J by 3 bases, leaving 21 bases between them. Germline CDR1 reads SGHAT; CDR2 reads FQNNGV. The CDR3 consists of 18 residues. CDR3 coding DNA: TGTGCCAGCAGCTTGACCCCAACAGGCTGGGCTCGTGGAAACACCATATATTTT. It yields the protein CASSLTPTGWARGNTIYF.